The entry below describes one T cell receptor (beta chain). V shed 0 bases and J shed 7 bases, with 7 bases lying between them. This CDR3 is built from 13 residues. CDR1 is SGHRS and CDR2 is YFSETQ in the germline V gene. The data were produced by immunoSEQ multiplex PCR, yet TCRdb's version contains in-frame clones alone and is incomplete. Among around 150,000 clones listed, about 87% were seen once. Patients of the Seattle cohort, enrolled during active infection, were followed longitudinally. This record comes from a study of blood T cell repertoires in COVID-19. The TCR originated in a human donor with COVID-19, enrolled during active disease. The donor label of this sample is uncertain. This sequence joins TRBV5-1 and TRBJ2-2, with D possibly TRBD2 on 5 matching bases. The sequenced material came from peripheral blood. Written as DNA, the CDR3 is TGCGCCAGCAGCTTGGTTGGAGGCGGGGAGCTGTTTTTT. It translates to CASSLVGGGELFF.